A single sample gave rise to the 11 T cell receptor beta chains below, sequenced in a study of CD8 T cells in Susac syndrome. Random hexamers were used to reverse transcribe an amount of about 0.45 to 1 ug RNA. TCRdb re-analysed the immunoSEQ multiplex PCR reads in MiXCR, keeping a single row per CDR3 protein. The sample consists of 150,000 to 200,000 distinct CDR3 sequences, approximately 96% of them appearing once. The specimen was CD4+ T cells from PBMCs. These receptors were taken from a human donor with multiple sclerosis.

This chain uses TRBV28 with TRBJ1-2; D gene unclear. Germline assignment: CDR1 MDHEN and CDR2 SYDVKM. CDR3 length: 11 amino acids. Trimming pared 3 bases from V and 3 bases from J, leaving 2 bases between. In DNA form, the CDR3 reads TGTGCCAGCAGTTTTGACTATGGCTACACCTTC. This sequence encodes CASSFDYGYTF.

This chain links TRBV29-1 with TRBJ1-2, with D unresolved. The CDR3 sequence is 14 residues long. Germline V gives CDR1 SQVTM, CDR2 ANQGSEA. V lost 6 bases, J lost 6 bases, and 20 bases lay in between. CDR3 in DNA: TGCAGCGTCCACACTCCAAGGGAAGGTGATGGCTACACCTTC. This translates into CSVHTPREGDGYTF.

The gene calls are TRBV29-1 and TRBJ2-7; 10 bases map to TRBD1. The CDR3 is made up of 15 amino acids. V dropped 7 bases and J dropped 4; count of bases not matched to a gene: 13. Germline loops: CDR1 SQVTM, CDR2 ANQGSEA. The CDR3, as DNA: TGCAGCGCGCAACTCTGGACAGGGGGAGCGTACGAGCAGTACTTC. This sequence encodes CSAQLWTGGAYEQYF.

The genes are TRBV7-9 and TRBJ1-6; no clear D. The CDR3 covers 14 residues. In germline, CDR1 is SEHNR, CDR2 FQNEAQ (reference sequence). V dropped 4 bases and J dropped 5 bases, with 9 bases sitting between them. The CDR3 reads CASSSTINNSPLHF. The CDR3 DNA is TGTGCCAGCAGCTCGACAATAAATAATTCACCCCTCCACTTT.

On this clonotype: The junction and the germline gene differ at one end; a read error may be behind it. This chain connects TRBV20-1 to TRBJ2-6, with D hard to call. The CDR3 runs to 12 residues. Germline loops: CDR1 DFQATT, CDR2 SNEGSKA (reference sequence). The DNA of the CDR3 is TGCAGTCCTAGCTCTGGGGCCAACGTCCTGACTTTC. Its translation is CSPSSGANVLTF.

This clonotype came up once. This sequence joins TRBV3-1 and TRBJ2-1; 9 bases agree with TRBD1. Trimming took 5 bases from V and 9 from J; bases not matched to a gene: 14. Germline CDR1 is LGHDT and CDR2 is YNNKEL (reference sequence). The CDR3 has 16 residues. As DNA, the CDR3 is TGTGCCAGCAGCAGCTTAACAGGGGGCGAAGCGAGTGAGCAGTTCTTC. It codes for CASSSLTGGEASEQFF.

The chain uses TRBV12-3 or TRBV12-4 and TRBJ1-1; perhaps TRBD1 as D (6 bases). V was clipped by 5 bases and J by 7 bases, with 17 bases between them. The CDR3 sequence is 14 residues long. The CDR3 DNA reads as TGTGCCAGCAGTCCCATCCCCGACAGGTTTGAAGCTTTCTTT. This codes for CASSPIPDRFEAFF.

This sequence joins TRBV6-2 or TRBV6-3 and TRBJ1-5, with D unresolved. Looked up from germline, CDR1 is MNHEY and CDR2 is SVGEGT. The CDR3 has 12 amino acids. Deletions cut 2 bases from V and 5 bases from J, with 4 bases between. CDR3 sequence reads: CASSYSYQPQHF. CDR3 sequence (DNA): TGTGCCAGCAGTTACAGCTATCAGCCCCAGCATTTT.

This rearrangement joins TRBV18 to TRBJ1-3, with a tentative D call TRBD1 (6 bases). V was clipped by 6 bases and J by 2 bases, with 14 bases between them. CDR3 length: 15 amino acids. From germline, CDR1 is KGHSH and CDR2 LQKENI. In DNA form, the CDR3 reads TGTGCCAGCTCGCTACAGGGAGAGGCTGGAAACACCATATATTTT. Protein sequence: CASSLQGEAGNTIYF.

This rearrangement joins TRBV20-1 to TRBJ1-1, with D uncertain. Trimming stripped 3 bases from V and 9 bases from J, with 14 bases between. Germline CDR1 is DFQATT and CDR2 is SNEGSKA (reference sequence). CDR3 length: 12 amino acids. CDR3 nucleotides: TGCAGTGCTAGTGCCAATATGTTACAAGCTTTCTTT. Its translation is CSASANMLQAFF.

V is TRBV21-1 and J is TRBJ2-1. TRBV21-1 is recorded as a pseudogene. The CDR3 has 11 amino acids. The CDR3 sequence is CASNRHNEQFF. DNA of the CDR3: TGTGCCAGCAATCGGCACAATGAGCAGTTCTTC.